Following are 29 T cell receptor beta chains from one sample sequenced in a study of vaccination and CD4 T cells after COVID-19. Oncomine TCR Beta short-read sequencing was applied to DNA from cultured CD4+ T cells. TCRdb used MiXCR to reprocess the PCR reads, holding one entry per CDR3 protein. The sample holds about 5,700 distinct CDR3 sequences, 25% to 30% seen once. Treatment specified: roughly 11-day PBMC culture with coronavirus spike peptide pools or control peptides (ViraFEST assay). Ahead of the COVID-19 pandemic (2011-2018), the CD4+ T cells of the unexposed donor were collected. These receptors lack a known antigen. Sequencing used CD4+ T cells from blood, cultured in vitro. These receptor sequences come from a human donor in good health.

This clonotype has more than one count but fewer than ten. V gene TRBV20-1 combines with J gene TRBJ2-5; 7 positions agree with TRBD1. The CDR3 sequence is 13 residues long. Trimming removed 3 bases from V and 5 bases from J; junction bases left unmatched: 6. From germline, CDR1 is DFQATT and CDR2 SNEGSKA (reference sequence). CDR3 sequence: CSARTGQMETQYF. The DNA for the CDR3 is TGCAGTGCTAGGACGGGACAGATGGAGACCCAGTACTTC.

V and J are TRBV6-1 and TRBJ1-2; TRBD1 is a possible D gene (5 bases). This CDR3 comprises 19 residues. Germline V lookup: CDR1 MNHNS, CDR2 SASEGT. With 4 bases removed from V and 8 bases from J, the gap between germline ends came to 32 bases. Here the CDR3 reads CASSASHSGTTGVRKGYTF. CDR3 sequence (DNA): TGTGCCAGCAGTGCAAGCCATTCGGGCACTACAGGAGTGAGGAAGGGCTACACCTTC.

In this sample, this clonotype is medium-sized (0.01 to 0.1%). The CDR3 nucleotides are TGTGCCAGCAGTTCTAAGGGTCGGTTGTACAATTCACCCCTCCACTTT. Translation: CASSSKGRLYNSPLHF. The rearrangement joins TRBV27 to TRBJ1-6; D is uncertain. Trimming removed 4 bases from V and 7 bases from J, with 17 bases in between. Per germline, CDR1 MNHEY and CDR2 SMNVEV (reference sequence). The length of the CDR3 is 16 residues.

This clonotype was seen a handful of times. The chain is built from TRBV7-2 and TRBJ1-6; D might be TRBD1 (6 bases). V shed 5 bases and J shed 7 bases, with 9 bases lying between them. Germline values: CDR1 SGHTA, CDR2 FQGNSA. The CDR3 has 13 residues. The CDR3 protein is CASSGGGNSPLHF. CDR3 coding DNA: TGTGCCAGCAGCGGAGGGGGGAATTCACCCCTCCACTTT.

Only a few counts were recorded for this clonotype. The V and J genes are TRBV11-2 and TRBJ2-5; D is possibly TRBD2 (6 bases). Germline V gene lookup returns CDR1 SGHAT and CDR2 FQNNGV. V shed 4 bases and J shed 5 bases, with 20 bases lying between them. There are 16 residues in the CDR3. The CDR3 coding sequence is TGTGCCAGCAGCTCGACCGGGACTCGATGGATGGAGACCCAGTACTTC. Translated, it gives CASSSTGTRWMETQYF. Combining the CDR3 with reference TRBV11-2 and TRBJ2-5 gives the whole variable domain EAGVAQSPRYKIIEKRQSVAFWCNPISGHATLYWYQQILGQGPKLLIQFQNNGVVDDSQLPKDRFSAERLKGVDSTLKIQPAKLEDSAVYLCASSSTGTRWMETQYFGPGTRLLVL.

The sample holds a few counts of this clonotype. The chain combines TRBV20-1 with TRBJ2-6; TRBD2 matches at 10 bases. The CDR3 is made up of 17 amino acids. The germline CDR1 and CDR2 sequences are DFQATT and SNEGSKA (reference sequence). V lost 4 bases to trimming and J lost 4 bases; unmatched junction nucleotides: 10. The CDR3 region is CSATRTSGSGGANVLTF. CDR3 in DNA: TGCAGTGCTACCAGGACTAGCGGCTCTGGCGGGGCCAACGTCCTGACTTTC.

The rearrangement joins TRBV5-3 to TRBJ1-2; tentative D call: TRBD1 (5 bases). Being an ORF, TRBV5-3 has a function that is uncertain. CDR3 length: 12 residues. The V end was cut by 4 bases, the J end by 7 bases, with 11 bases between. The chain's CDR3 is CARSPGISGYTF. CDR3 coding DNA: TGTGCCAGAAGCCCAGGGATCTCTGGCTACACCTTC.

By share of the sample, this clonotype is medium-sized. This chain links TRBV7-6 with TRBJ1-1; D is unresolved. Looked up from germline, CDR1 is SGHVS and CDR2 is FNYEAQ. The CDR3 totals 13 residues. V lost 1 base and J 1 base, leaving 4 bases between the germline ends. The CDR3 protein is CASSLEQNTEAFF. DNA for the CDR3: TGTGCCAGCAGCTTAGAACAGAACACTGAAGCTTTCTTT.

On this clonotype: An end of the junction differs from the germline gene, which may be a read error. This chain uses TRBV7-9 with TRBJ1-2, with 8 bases lining up with TRBD1. Germline CDR1 reads SEHNR; CDR2 reads FQNEAQ (reference sequence). The CDR3 sequence is 14 residues long. CDR3 nucleotide sequence: TGTGCCGGCAGACCAGGGACAGGTTCGCATGGCTACACCTTC. This gives the protein CAGRPGTGSHGYTF.

The chain has TRBV12-3 or TRBV12-4 and TRBJ1-1; TRBD1 aligns across 7 bases. The ends lost 0 bases at V and 7 bases at J; junction bases unmatched: 5. The CDR3 consists of 14 residues. DNA for the CDR3: TGTGCCAGCAGTTTAGCACAGGGGAGGAATGAAGCTTTCTTT. This translates into CASSLAQGRNEAFF.

The V call is TRBV29-1, the J call TRBJ1-2; possibly TRBD1 for D (5 bases). Trimming took off 6 bases at V and 8 bases at J, with 13 bases between the two ends. Germline CDR1 is SQVTM and CDR2 is ANQGSEA. This CDR3 comprises 11 residues. CDR3 protein: CSVGGTEGYTF. CDR3 in DNA: TGCAGCGTGGGGGGGACGGAGGGCTACACCTTC.

This clonotype was counted a few times. The J gene is TRBJ1-3, the V gene TRBV15, with TRBD1 identical over 7 bases. Germline V gene data show CDR1 as LNHNV and CDR2 as YYDKDF (reference sequence). J was trimmed by 1 base and V by 6 bases; bases with no gene match: 3. This CDR3 comprises 14 residues. For the CDR3, the DNA is TGTGCCACCAGGGAACAGGGGTCTGGAAACACCATATATTTT. Amino acids: CATREQGSGNTIYF.

This clonotype was seen more than once but under ten times. The chain couples TRBV20-1 to TRBJ1-1, with D maybe TRBD1 (5 bases). CDR1 and CDR2 from the germline V gene are DFQATT and SNEGSKA (reference sequence). V was cut by 3 bases and J by 6 bases, with 14 bases left in between. The CDR3 is made up of 13 amino acids. The CDR3 loop reads CSASRAGIAEAFF. Here the CDR3 DNA reads TGCAGTGCTAGTCGAGCAGGGATTGCTGAAGCTTTCTTT.

This chain connects TRBV27 to TRBJ1-1; D not certain. Germline V gene data show CDR1 as MNHEY and CDR2 as SMNVEV (reference sequence). This CDR3 has 14 amino acids. Trimming cost V 0 bases and J 2 bases, with 7 bases left between them. CDR3 in amino acids: CASSLSDANTEAFF. In DNA form, the CDR3 reads TGTGCCAGCAGTTTATCCGACGCTAACACTGAAGCTTTCTTT.

This clonotype was seen more than once but under ten times. The chain combines TRBV6-1 with TRBJ1-1; TRBD1 might be the D (5 bases). Trimming shortened V by 6 bases and J by 6 bases, and 11 bases separated the two germline ends. The CDR3 is 12 residues long. Germline V lookup: CDR1 MNHNS, CDR2 SASEGT. The CDR3 region is CASSAAGSEAFF. The CDR3 DNA follows: TGTGCCAGCAGCGCGGCAGGGTCTGAAGCTTTCTTT.

V and J are TRBV6-1 and TRBJ1-1; tentative D call: TRBD1 (5 bases). The CDR3 spans 13 residues. Germline CDR1 reads MNHNS; CDR2 reads SASEGT. V lost 5 bases and J 7 bases, leaving 14 bases between the germline ends. The CDR3 reads CASSHRGEGEAFF. CDR3 DNA sequence: TGTGCCAGCAGTCATCGAGGGGAGGGTGAAGCTTTCTTT.

The chain has TRBV7-9 and TRBJ1-2; 7 nucleotides line up with TRBD1. CDR3 length equals 15 residues. CDR1 and CDR2 (germline): SEHNR, FQNEAQ (reference sequence). J was trimmed by 6 bases and V by 0 bases; bases with no gene match: 7. CDR3 sequence (DNA): TGTGCCAGCAGCTTAGCGGGGACAGAAACGCATGGCTACACCTTC. It codes for CASSLAGTETHGYTF.

This clonotype has only a few counts. This chain connects TRBV12-3 or TRBV12-4 to TRBJ2-7; 7 bases match TRBD2. This CDR3 has 14 amino acids. Unmatched junction bases numbered 6, after V lost 7 bases and J lost 0 bases. The CDR3 DNA sequence: TGTGCCAGCACTCTCTCGGGGGGCTCCTACGAGCAGTACTTC. Its protein is CASTLSGGSYEQYF.

This clonotype qualifies as medium-sized (0.01 to 0.1%). V and J are TRBV20-1 and TRBJ1-1, with D maybe TRBD1 (6 bases). Trimming removed 3 bases at V and 3 bases at J, with 8 bases between. The CDR3 is made up of 12 amino acids. From germline, CDR1 is DFQATT and CDR2 SNEGSKA (reference sequence). The CDR3 nucleotides are TGCAGTGCTAGGGGGGCCTACACTGAAGCTTTCTTT. As protein: CSARGAYTEAFF.

This clonotype appeared a few times. The V call is TRBV11-2, the J call TRBJ2-5; D is uncertain. The CDR3 length is 11 residues. CDR1 is SGHAT and CDR2 is FQNNGV in the germline V gene. Trimming took off 1 base at V and 5 bases at J, with 2 bases between the two ends. CDR3 residues: CASSLVETQYF. The CDR3 coding sequence is TGTGCCAGCAGCTTAGTTGAGACCCAGTACTTC.

The J gene is TRBJ2-6, the V gene TRBV6-4, with D possibly TRBD1 on 6 matching bases. The CDR3 is made up of 15 amino acids. The germline V gene has CDR1 MRHNA and CDR2 SNTAGT. Trimming removed 5 bases at V and 0 bases at J, with 8 bases between. CDR3 in DNA: TGTGCCAGCAGTCCACAGGGCTCTGGGGCCAACGTCCTGACTTTC. Translating it yields CASSPQGSGANVLTF.

This clonotype came up once. One junction end does not reproduce the germline sequence, and a read error may be involved. This rearrangement joins TRBV6-2 or TRBV6-3 to TRBJ1-2; D is perhaps TRBD1 (5 bases). CDR3 length: 13 amino acids. CDR1 and CDR2 from the germline V gene are MNHEY and SVGEGT. CDR3 region: CVSSFRVQGGYTF. DNA for the CDR3: TGTGTCAGCAGTTTTCGGGTTCAGGGCGGCTACACCTTC.

Note on this clonotype: This may arise from a read error, as a much more abundant clone is one base away. The chain combines TRBV7-9 with TRBJ1-1; D uncertain. The CDR3 is 14 amino acids. Germline V gene lookup returns CDR1 SEHNR and CDR2 FQNEAQ (reference sequence). Written as DNA, the CDR3 is TGTGGCAGCAGCCCTCCCAGGTTAGGCACTGAAGCTTTCTTT. Translated: CGSSPPRLGTEAFF.

The chain couples TRBV6-1 to TRBJ1-5; D remains unclear. The germline V gene encodes CDR1 MNHNS and CDR2 SASEGT. The CDR3 extends over 16 amino acids. V was trimmed by 6 bases and J by 0 bases, leaving 15 bases between them. CDR3 bases: TGTGCCAGCAGGGGAAGGACCTGGGATAGCAATCAGCCCCAGCATTTT. This codes for CASRGRTWDSNQPQHF.

The chain is built from TRBV5-4 and TRBJ2-2; possibly TRBD1 for D (6 bases). V gave up 2 bases and J gave up 2 bases, with 7 bases separating them. CDR1 and CDR2 (germline): SGHNT, YYREEE (reference sequence). The CDR3 is made up of 14 amino acids. The CDR3 is CASSLQGNTGELFF. Written as DNA, the CDR3 is TGTGCCAGCAGCTTACAGGGTAACACCGGGGAGCTGTTTTTT. Supplemented by reference TRBV5-4 and TRBJ2-2, the full variable domain reads ETGVTQSPTHLIKTRGQQVTLRCSSQSGHNTVSWYQQALGQGPQFIFQYYREEENGRGNFPPRFSGLQFPNYSSELNVNALELDDSALYLCASSLQGNTGELFFGEGSRLTVL.

The V call is TRBV7-6, the J call TRBJ2-7; D is undetermined. There are 13 residues in the CDR3. V gave up 1 base and J gave up 3 bases, with 7 bases separating them. Germline values: CDR1 SGHVS, CDR2 FNYEAQ. CDR3 sequence: CASSLGPNYEQYF. Here the CDR3 DNA reads TGTGCCAGCAGCTTAGGACCGAACTACGAGCAGTACTTC.

The V gene is TRBV12-3 or TRBV12-4, the J gene TRBJ1-6; D remains ambiguous. Trimming removed 1 base at V and 2 bases at J, with 6 bases between. CDR3 length: 15 amino acids. CDR3 loop: CASSLGRPYNSPLHF. The DNA of the CDR3 is TGTGCCAGCAGTTTAGGGCGTCCCTATAATTCACCCCTCCACTTT.

The rearrangement links TRBV24-1 to TRBJ2-1, with TRBD2 identical over 13 bases. CDR1 and CDR2 (germline): KGHDR, SFDVKD. CDR3 length equals 15 residues. Unmatched junction bases numbered 9, after V lost 4 bases and J lost 13 bases. This CDR3 is CATSDPGTSGEAQFF. The CDR3 region has the DNA TGTGCCACCAGTGACCCCGGGACTAGCGGGGAAGCTCAGTTCTTC.

This clonotype was seen only a few times. The rearrangement joins TRBV7-9 to TRBJ2-7; the D is unclear. Germline CDR1 SEHNR, CDR2 FQNEAQ (reference sequence). Trimming stripped 1 base from V and 0 bases from J, with 7 bases between. CDR3 length equals 14 residues. The CDR3 is CASSLEVSSYEQYF. The CDR3 DNA sequence: TGTGCCAGCAGCTTAGAGGTCTCCTCCTACGAGCAGTACTTC.